The table lists the clone carrying this T cell receptor beta chain with a count of one. Its specificity is not known. The CDR3 is made up of 15 amino acids. Germline V gives CDR1 MGHRA, CDR2 YSYEKL. Trimming removed 0 bases from V and 8 bases from J, with 14 bases in between. This table comes from immunoSEQ multiplex PCR, and its TCRdb copy is limited to in-frame clones, with some not included. The sample shows about 52,000 clones, 90% to 95% of them seen only once. On the day of bone marrow donation, the related graft donor provided peripheral blood. This record comes from a study of T cells after posttransplantation cyclophosphamide. Findings of the study overall: Donor-recipient repertoire similarity was low at 1-2 months, rising over year one. Tissue-infiltrating T cells from skin or gut overlapped little with blood T cells.

This clonotype originated in a woman aged 25-40 years in good health and a related stem cell transplant donor. This chain joins TRBV4-1 and TRBJ1-3, with D possibly matching TRBD1 (5 bases). Sequenced: PBMCs. CDR3 bases: TGCGCCAGCAGCCAAGATGCCCTTGGGGCGGACACCATATATTTT. Its translation is CASSQDALGADTIYF.